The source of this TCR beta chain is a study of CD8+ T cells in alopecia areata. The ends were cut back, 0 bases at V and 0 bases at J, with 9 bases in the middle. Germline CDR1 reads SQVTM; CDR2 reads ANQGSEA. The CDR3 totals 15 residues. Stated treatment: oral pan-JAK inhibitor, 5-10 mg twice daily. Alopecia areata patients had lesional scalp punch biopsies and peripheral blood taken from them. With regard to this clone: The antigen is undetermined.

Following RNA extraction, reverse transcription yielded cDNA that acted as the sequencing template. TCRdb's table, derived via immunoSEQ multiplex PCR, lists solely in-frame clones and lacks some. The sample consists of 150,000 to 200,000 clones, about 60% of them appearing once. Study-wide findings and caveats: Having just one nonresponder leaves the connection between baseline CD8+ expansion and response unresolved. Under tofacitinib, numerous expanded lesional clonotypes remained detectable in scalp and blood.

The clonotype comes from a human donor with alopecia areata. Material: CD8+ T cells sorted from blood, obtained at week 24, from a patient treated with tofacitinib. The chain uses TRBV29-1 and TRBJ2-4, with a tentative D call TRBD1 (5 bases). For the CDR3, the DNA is TGCAGCGTTGAAGAAGGGGCACTAGCCAAAAACATTCAGTACTTC. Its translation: CSVEEGALAKNIQYF.